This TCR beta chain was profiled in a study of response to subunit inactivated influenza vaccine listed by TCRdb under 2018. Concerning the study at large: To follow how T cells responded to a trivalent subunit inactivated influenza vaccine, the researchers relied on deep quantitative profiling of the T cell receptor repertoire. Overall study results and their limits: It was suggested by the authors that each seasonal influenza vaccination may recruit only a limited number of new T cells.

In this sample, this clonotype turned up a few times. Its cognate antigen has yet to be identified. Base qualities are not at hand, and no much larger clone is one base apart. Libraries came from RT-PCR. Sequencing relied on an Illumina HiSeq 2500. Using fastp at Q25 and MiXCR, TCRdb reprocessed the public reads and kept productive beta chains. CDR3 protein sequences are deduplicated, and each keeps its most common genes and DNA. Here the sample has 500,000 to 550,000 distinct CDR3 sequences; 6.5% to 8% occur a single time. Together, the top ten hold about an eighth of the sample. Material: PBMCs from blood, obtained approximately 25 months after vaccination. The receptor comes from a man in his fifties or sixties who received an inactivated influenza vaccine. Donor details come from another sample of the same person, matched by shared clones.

For the CDR3, the sequence is CASSLLAPTDTQYF. The nucleotide sequence is TGTGCCAGCAGTTTACTAGCCCCCACAGATACGCAGTATTTT. The V and J segments used are TRBV12-3 or TRBV12-4 and TRBJ2-3; the best D guess is TRBD2, with 5 bases matching. V loses 2 bases, J loses 2 bases, and the germline ends lie 8 bases apart. CDR3 length: 14 amino acids, cysteine to phenylalanine. Only CDR3 DNA remains: 42 bases, in frame from the first base.